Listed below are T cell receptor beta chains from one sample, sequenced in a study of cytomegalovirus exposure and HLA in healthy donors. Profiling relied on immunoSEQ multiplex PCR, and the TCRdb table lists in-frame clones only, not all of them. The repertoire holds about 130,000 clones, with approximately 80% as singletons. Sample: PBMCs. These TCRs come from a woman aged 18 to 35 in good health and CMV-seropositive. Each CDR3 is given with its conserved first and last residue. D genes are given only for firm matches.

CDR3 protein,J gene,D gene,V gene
CASSAPDRGEQFF,TRBJ2-1,TRBD1,TRBV2
CASRGRDRAQETQYF,TRBJ2-5,TRBD1,TRBV6-1
CASSKPTGVEVFF,TRBJ1-4,TRBD1,TRBV6-6
CASKGEGQDRNQPQHF,TRBJ1-5,.,TRBV6-8
CASSVAVNYGYTF,TRBJ1-2,.,TRBV9
CASRLNLNYGYTF,TRBJ1-2,.,TRBV27
CASTGGLQETQYF,TRBJ2-5,TRBD1,TRBV2
CASSDGTFHNEQFF,TRBJ2-1,.,TRBV5-4
CASSLFDSSYEQYF,TRBJ2-7,.,TRBV27
CASSLQGADGYTF,TRBJ1-2,TRBD1,TRBV5-1
CASCRGTSRILNYGYTF,TRBJ1-2,.,TRBV9
CATSRDREGGPDTQYF,TRBJ2-3,TRBD2,TRBV15
CASHRAGSSTGELFF,TRBJ2-2,.,TRBV13
CASSFPSAGGELFF,TRBJ2-2,.,TRBV7-2
CASRNFLLDYEQYF,TRBJ2-7,.,TRBV11-2
CASSTQLGGQPQHF,TRBJ1-5,.,TRBV5-1
CASKSPGQGSGANVLTF,TRBJ2-6,TRBD1,TRBV4-1
CASTGTGQGFTGELFF,TRBJ2-2,TRBD1,TRBV2
CASSLGGSNQPQHF,TRBJ1-5,.,TRBV27
CASSSNQGLDSPLHF,TRBJ1-6,.,TRBV5-4
CASSLGTSELATQYF,TRBJ2-5,TRBD2,TRBV19
CASSLVPSGGAYEQYF,TRBJ2-7,TRBD2,TRBV5-1
CRVGGPYNEQFF,TRBJ2-1,.,TRBV29-1
CASSPRTSPNEQFF,TRBJ2-1,TRBD2,TRBV9
CASSFPGTGGANEQFF,TRBJ2-1,TRBD1,TRBV7-3
CASSLDRGSPLHF,TRBJ1-6,.,TRBV27
CASSLGGGGEQFF,TRBJ2-1,TRBD2,TRBV7-3
CASSQAGGSYEQYF,TRBJ2-7,.,TRBV27
CASSNRGGRNTEAFF,TRBJ1-1,TRBD1,TRBV18
CASSLSGDGGYTF,TRBJ1-2,.,TRBV28
CASKGAVNTGELFF,TRBJ2-2,TRBD1,TRBV5-1
CASSLAQGTSGGFGDTQYF,TRBJ2-3,TRBD2,TRBV7-9
CASSLAAEGYEQYF,TRBJ2-7,.,TRBV5-1
CASRTTVTDTQYF,TRBJ2-3,.,TRBV19
CASSQEPGGGRPQHF,TRBJ1-5,.,TRBV4-1
CARLDTEAFF,TRBJ1-1,.,TRBV2
CASSESRTGISSDQPQHF,TRBJ1-5,.,TRBV25-1
CASSQQGGLAGPAGGELFF,TRBJ2-2,TRBD2,TRBV19
CATGVEGRTGELFF,TRBJ2-2,.,TRBV10-3
CAWSGGAAINYGYTF,TRBJ1-2,.,TRBV30
CASSLEFGVNYNEQFF,TRBJ2-1,.,TRBV5-4
CASSQDYGGVFTGELFF,TRBJ2-2,TRBD2,TRBV4-2
CSVEEGGQNTEAFF,TRBJ1-1,.,TRBV29-1
CASRRTGQANTEAFF,TRBJ1-1,TRBD1,TRBV2
CASSLGSRGNEKLFF,TRBJ1-4,.,TRBV13
CVRSLGQTGANVLTF,TRBJ2-6,.,TRBV7-5
CASSQGPGGTSTDTQYF,TRBJ2-3,.,TRBV4-1
CASSDTGDQPQHF,TRBJ1-5,TRBD1,TRBV2
CASSHIPDGVTNEKLFF,TRBJ1-4,.,TRBV4-1
CASRLQGPQETQYF,TRBJ2-5,TRBD1,TRBV5-1
CASRGLAAETQYF,TRBJ2-5,TRBD2,TRBV5-4
CASTAGLNQPQHF,TRBJ1-5,.,TRBV28
CAISESSLAGLQETQYF,TRBJ2-5,.,TRBV10-3
CASSVDSGGELFF,TRBJ2-2,.,TRBV9
CASSLGADQPQHF,TRBJ1-5,.,TRBV5-1
CASSPPQRQGYNEQFF,TRBJ2-1,TRBD1,TRBV18
CASSSMGTSYNEQFF,TRBJ2-1,.,TRBV7-3
CASSLRDTYNEQFF,TRBJ2-1,.,TRBV4-1
CASSFDGGWTEAFF,TRBJ1-1,.,TRBV11-1